This TCR beta chain was identified during a study of blood T cell repertoires in COVID-19. Study information: Collection of acute and convalescent COVID-19 samples took place in the United States, Italy and Spain.

Recruited during active infection, patients (from Seattle) were subsequently followed longitudinally. Original analysis: Reference gene primers were amplified, and this amplification served to estimate nucleated cell counts. TCRdb keeps only in-frame clones here, not all; method: immunoSEQ multiplex PCR. V, J and clone size are those of that table, while D and trimming were read from the DNA. The sample consists of roughly 120,000 clones, 90% of them appearing once. Germline CDR1 is SEHNR and CDR2 is FQNEAQ (reference sequence). V dropped 6 bases and J dropped 8; count of bases not matched to a gene: 7. The CDR3 totals 14 residues.

The sample comprised peripheral blood. The TCR sequence derives from a woman aged 60-70 years with COVID-19, enrolled during active disease. The chain joins TRBV7-9 to TRBJ1-6; 7 bases align to TRBD1. Written as DNA, the CDR3 is TGTGCCAGCAGTCCTTTCAGGGGGGATTCACCCCTCCACTTT. Protein product: CASSPFRGDSPLHF.